This T cell receptor (beta chain) was recorded in a study of cytomegalovirus exposure and HLA in healthy donors. The PCR contained 60 Vbeta and 13 Jbeta primers. Produced via immunoSEQ multiplex PCR; TCRdb's table is partial and in-frame only. The table lists approximately 150,000 clones, 75% of them singletons. Points from the study as a whole: One variant, a missense change in DCLRE1C, was linked in a later analysis to TCR beta V- and J-gene trimming. As was reported, the HLA-A and HLA-B alleles of most subjects were accurately predicted from TCR beta sequences. There were several of the most significant clusters that appeared linked to common viral pathogens in a later analysis. TRBV6-2, TRBV6-3 and other indistinguishable V segments were excluded.

V lost 0 bases, J lost 3 bases, and 12 bases lay in between. The germline V gene encodes CDR1 MNHNY and CDR2 SVGAGI (reference sequence). The CDR3 length is 15 residues. In the case of this clone: Its antigen is as yet unknown.

The chain is built from TRBV6-6 and TRBJ2-7, with D tentatively TRBD1 (6 bases). The clonotype originates from a man aged 18 to 30 in good health and CMV-seropositive. The specimen sequenced was PBMCs. The CDR3 here is CASSYSSGQFYEQYF. In DNA form, the CDR3 reads TGTGCCAGCAGTTACTCGAGTGGACAGTTCTACGAGCAGTACTTC.